This T cell receptor (beta chain) was retrieved from a study of T cell responses to AZD1222 COVID-19 vaccine. Generated by immunoSEQ multiplex PCR, the TCRdb table keeps only in-frame clones and is missing some. The sample includes fewer than 150,000 clones, roughly 93% of them seen just once. This CDR3 is 14 amino acids long. V lost 1 base, J lost 7 bases, and 11 bases lay in between. Germline V CDR1 and CDR2: LNHDA, SQIVND (reference sequence). Comments on this clone: Its antigen is not identified.

Broader study findings: Baseline serology detected seropositivity in only six AZD1222 recipients. White British donors predominated, females outnumbered males, and clonal diversity was possibly underestimated. Epitopes outside B.1.351 and B.1.1.7 mutated regions reportedly drew nearly half of spike TCRs.

The clonotype originates from an adult who received the AZD1222 COVID-19 vaccine. The gene calls are TRBV19 and TRBJ1-5; D not resolved. Sequenced here: peripheral blood, sampled 28 days after the second AZD1222 dose. CDR3 amino acids: CASSIGEVKQPQHF. CDR3 bases: TGTGCCAGTAGTATAGGGGAGGTCAAACAGCCCCAGCATTTT. The full variable domain, rest sourced from reference TRBV19 and TRBJ1-5, is DGGITQSPKYLFRKEGQNVTLSCEQNLNHDAMYWYRQDPGQGLRLIYYSQIVNDFQKGDIAEGYSVSREKKESFPLTVTSAQKNPTAFYLCASSIGEVKQPQHFGDGTRLSIL.